Given below is one T cell receptor (beta chain) in context. This record belongs to a study of blood T cell repertoires in COVID-19. In the study overall: PBMCs, B-cell-depleted T cells, or T cells were the source of the cDNA or gDNA that made up the material.

The CDR3 extends over 16 amino acids. The J segment lost 6 bases and the V segment lost 2 bases, leaving 7 bases of the junction unmatched. CDR1 and CDR2 (germline): MNHEY, SVGAGI. Data came from immunoSEQ multiplex PCR; TCRdb stores just in-frame clones and leaves some out. The table lists about 37,000 clones, around 90% of them singletons. This clonotype was sampled from a human donor in a cohort sampled during active COVID-19. V and J are TRBV6-5 and TRBJ1-6, with 7 bases fitting TRBD1. Sequencing was done on a sample of peripheral blood. The CDR3 sequence is CASSYGPGTANSPLHF. In DNA form, the CDR3 reads TGTGCCAGCAGTTACGGACCAGGGACAGCTAATTCACCCCTCCACTTT.